This entry features one T cell receptor (beta chain) sequence. The antigen it binds to is not known. Base qualities are not recorded, but no much larger clone differs from it by a single base. The CDR3 sequence holds 15 residues, the cysteine and phenylalanine included. The CDR3 DNA has 45 bases and is translated from base 1. As encoded in the germline V gene, CDR1 is SGHRS while CDR2 is YFSETQ. Germline trimming: 4 bases from V, 2 bases from J; junction bases outside gene matches: 4. RNA was extracted using the RNeasy kit, and roughly 0.5 to 1 microgram was reverse transcribed with random hexamers. The immunoSEQ multiplex PCR assay, covering 54 Vbeta and 13 Jbeta segments, was used to amplify TCR beta CDR3 regions. PCR amplification bias was corrected by using a synthetic template baseline for primer optimization and computational correction. As for the authors' bioinformatics: Reads were assigned to V, D and J genes according to IMGT and analyzed in immunoSEQ Analyzer, with only productive sequences retained. Clonality was computed as one minus Shannon entropy normalized by log2 of the number of productive unique sequences. For each patient and control, public and private clones were evaluated among the 100 most prevalent clones. Clones were defined as Susac-specific when absent from the healthy and MS cohorts, from some 1,100 published viral clones and from other ImmuneACCESS disease sequences. TCRdb reprocessing: public reads trimmed at Q25 with fastp, clones called with MiXCR, in-frame beta chains kept. Records with the same CDR3 protein are collapsed into one entry carrying the most frequent genes and DNA. TCRdb, not the original authors, processed these V and J calls. This sample comprises about 80,000 distinct CDR3 sequences, 95% to 97% of them detected only once. The ten top clones hold around 0.41% of the sample.

This sample is drawn from a study of CD8 T cells in Susac syndrome (dated by TCRdb to between 2018 and 2020). Regarding the complete study: Among the sequenced Susac syndrome patients, 5 or 6 had clinically active disease and under ten were in clinical remission. Susac syndrome patients were therapy-naive, on corticosteroids (some also receiving IVIg), or on IVIg alone at blood withdrawal. Whether CD8+ T cell activation and differentiation in Susac syndrome was antigen driven was tested using repertoire sequencing. The clonality of the CD8+ T cell repertoire was compared across about a dozen healthy donors, some 14 Susac syndrome patients and around 16 multiple sclerosis patients.

Peripheral blood CD8+ and CD4+ T cells from healthy donors, Susac syndrome patients and multiple sclerosis patients were profiled by high-throughput TCR beta sequencing. Susac syndrome patients met recently defined diagnostic criteria for definite or probable disease. CD8+ TEMRA cells were enriched by FACS, while bulk CD8+ and CD4+ T cells were purified by magnetic negative isolation. Blood was drawn into EDTA tubes, processed within 24 hours, and PBMCs were isolated by density gradient centrifugation. PBMCs destined for TCR sequencing were cryopreserved in liquid nitrogen and later thawed in a 37 °C water bath. Purity of sorted or isolated CD4+, CD8+ and CD8+ TEMRA cells was at least 90%. Paper-wide results and their limitations: CD8+ repertoires in Susac syndrome showed clonal expansion, which was highest in CD8+ TEMRA cells and was greater in clinically active patients than in remitting patients. The number of individuals in the TCR sequencing and HLA analysis was acknowledged as relatively small. Some 17 Susac-specific public clones were identified in the total CD8+ repertoire, and five or six Susac-specific public clones were identified in the CD8+ TEMRA repertoire.

Source material: CD8+ T cells from PBMCs. The source of this sequence is a human donor with Susac syndrome. Here the chain combines TRBV5-1 and TRBJ2-2; 8 bases in the middle match TRBD1. The DNA sequence reads TGCGCCAGCAGCGTGGACAGGGTAAACACCGGGGAGCTGTTTTTT. Its product reads: CASSVDRVNTGELFF.